What follows are 17 T cell receptor beta chains derived from one specimen sequenced in a study of PD-L1 blockade in urothelial cancer. Some clones are missing from TCRdb's copy, which holds only in-frame ones; the method was immunoSEQ multiplex PCR. The table includes some 41,000 clones, 88% detected once. The sequencing used PBMCs, collected around atezolizumab (anti-PD-L1) treatment. The source is an older man with urothelial cancer.

This rearrangement joins TRBV5-6 to TRBJ2-7; D may be TRBD1 (7 bases). The V end was cut by 3 bases, the J end by 4 bases, with 17 bases between. Germline CDR1 SGHDT, CDR2 YYEEEE. The CDR3 spans 15 residues. Here the CDR3 reads CASSSLQGGTYEQYF. In DNA form, the CDR3 reads TGTGCCAGCAGCTCGCTGCAGGGGGGTACTTACGAGCAGTACTTC.

V is TRBV27 and J is TRBJ2-1, with 8 bases that match TRBD2. CDR3 length: 16 residues. Germline CDR1 MNHEY, CDR2 SMNVEV (reference sequence). Trimming took 4 bases from V and 9 from J; bases not matched to a gene: 14. The CDR3 protein is CASSSFTGGPTGEQFF. Here the CDR3 DNA reads TGTGCCAGCAGTTCCTTCACGGGAGGGCCTACTGGTGAGCAGTTCTTC.

The rearrangement links TRBV28 to TRBJ1-4; tentative D call: TRBD1 (5 bases). The CDR3 totals 14 residues. Germline V lookup: CDR1 MDHEN, CDR2 SYDVKM. V was trimmed by 3 bases and J by 8 bases, leaving 13 bases between them. The CDR3 protein is CASSFIGGGEKLFF. CDR3 sequence (DNA): TGTGCCAGCAGTTTTATCGGGGGTGGGGAAAAACTGTTTTTT.

The chain has TRBV6-5 and TRBJ2-3; 9 nucleotides align to TRBD2. V lost 7 bases and J lost 4; bases outside the gene matches: 6. Germline V CDR1 and CDR2: MNHEY, SVGAGI. The CDR3 consists of 14 residues. Here the CDR3 reads CASIPSGNADTQYF. DNA of the CDR3: TGTGCCAGCATCCCTAGCGGGAACGCAGATACGCAGTATTTT.

The chain joins TRBV4-2 to TRBJ1-1, with 8 nucleotides matching TRBD1. V was pared by 4 bases and J by 4 bases, with 5 bases of the junction left unmatched. The CDR3 is 14 amino acids. Germline-derived CDR1 and CDR2 are LGHNA and YNFKEQ. The CDR3: CASSLKTGVTEAFF. The DNA for the CDR3 is TGTGCCAGCAGCCTAAAGACAGGGGTCACTGAAGCTTTCTTT.

Relative to its sample, this clone is medium-sized (0.01 to 0.1%). V gene TRBV27 combines with J gene TRBJ1-5, with TRBD1 matching over 10 bases. Germline V CDR1 and CDR2: MNHEY, SMNVEV (reference sequence). There are 14 residues in the CDR3. Trimming removed 6 bases from V and 7 bases from J; junction bases left unmatched: 6. Here the CDR3 reads CASRAGTGEQPQHF. The CDR3 nucleotides read TGTGCCAGCAGGGCCGGGACAGGGGAGCAGCCCCAGCATTTT.

The genes are TRBV7-9 and TRBJ2-3; 9 nucleotides align to TRBD2. Germline CDR1 and CDR2: SEHNR and FQNEAQ (reference sequence). The CDR3 runs 14 residues. Trimming at V came to 5 bases and at J to 4 bases, leaving 4 bases not matched to a gene. The CDR3 region is CASSMGLAADTQYF. The CDR3 DNA reads TGTGCCAGCAGCATGGGACTAGCTGCAGATACGCAGTATTTT.

As to this clone: The same CDR3 arises from other DNA sequences in this sample as well. The genes are TRBV4-2 and TRBJ2-7; TRBD1 agrees at 9 bases. J lost 7 bases, V lost 9 bases, and 10 bases had no gene match. The CDR3 length is 13 residues. Germline V gene lookup returns CDR1 LGHNA and CDR2 YNFKEQ. CDR3 DNA: TGTGCCAGTAGTCCCCGGGACAGGGAAGAGCAGTACTTC. Its translation is CASSPRDREEQYF.

The chain has TRBV4-1 and TRBJ2-3; 8 bases are a match to TRBD2. V gave up 4 bases and J gave up 6 bases; unmatched junction bases: 6. Germline loops: CDR1 MGHRA, CDR2 YSYEKL. The CDR3 consists of 14 residues. The chain's CDR3 is CASSLSGKLDTQYF. CDR3 bases: TGCGCCAGCAGCCTTAGCGGGAAATTGGATACGCAGTATTTT.

This rearrangement joins TRBV10-1 to TRBJ2-7, with D tentatively TRBD2 (6 bases). From germline, CDR1 is WNHNN and CDR2 SYGVQD (reference sequence). The CDR3 has 14 amino acids. The V end was cut by 3 bases, the J end by 3 bases, with 12 bases between. The CDR3 DNA is TGCGCCAGCAGTGAACGGGGGAAGAGCTACGAGCAGTACTTC. Its translation: CASSERGKSYEQYF.

This chain connects TRBV18 to TRBJ1-1, with D possibly TRBD1 on 6 matching bases. The CDR3 consists of 12 residues. The V end was cut by 5 bases, the J end by 7 bases, with 11 bases between. Germline CDR1 KGHSH, CDR2 LQKENI. CDR3 amino acids: CASSDRYGEAFF. CDR3 DNA sequence: TGTGCCAGCTCAGACAGGTACGGTGAAGCTTTCTTT.

The rearrangement joins TRBV7-2 to TRBJ2-7; the D gene is possibly TRBD1 (5 bases). Germline lookup yields CDR1 SGHTA and CDR2 FQGNSA. The ends were cut back, 4 bases at V and 2 bases at J, with 9 bases in the middle. This CDR3 contains 13 residues. CDR3 sequence (DNA): TGTGCCAGCAGCTCCGACAGCGCCTACGAGCAGTACTTC. It encodes CASSSDSAYEQYF.

The gene calls are TRBV19 and TRBJ1-5, with no clear D. CDR1 is LNHDA, CDR2 SQIVND, per germline (reference sequence). CDR3 size: 13 residues. V lost 5 bases to trimming and J lost 3 bases, with 8 bases between them. The CDR3 DNA sequence: TGTGCCAGTAGTGGAGAGTCCAATCAGCCCCAGCATTTT. It encodes CASSGESNQPQHF.

CDR3 nucleotide sequence: TGTGCCAGCAGCCCAGGACTAGGTTTTAAAAACTACGAGCAGTACTTC. Protein sequence: CASSPGLGFKNYEQYF. The chain joins TRBV7-2 to TRBJ2-7; 7 nucleotides agree with TRBD2. V dropped 5 bases and J dropped 3; count of bases not matched to a gene: 13. Germline V lookup: CDR1 SGHTA, CDR2 FQGNSA. The CDR3 covers 16 residues.

This chain links TRBV5-1 with TRBJ2-7; 10 bases agree with TRBD1. CDR3 length: 15 residues. Germline V gives CDR1 SGHRS, CDR2 YFSETQ. V gave up 0 bases and J gave up 3 bases; unmatched junction bases: 3. The CDR3 here is CASSLEGQGLYEQYF. The CDR3, as DNA: TGCGCCAGCAGCTTGGAGGGACAGGGGCTCTACGAGCAGTACTTC.

This chain joins TRBV4-1 and TRBJ2-7, with unresolved D. V was pared by 6 bases and J by 3 bases, with 21 bases between. Germline-derived CDR1 and CDR2 are MGHRA and YSYEKL. This CDR3 has 16 amino acids. The CDR3 DNA follows: TGCGCCAGCAGTCCCCAAATGATGGCGGTAAACTACGAGCAGTACTTC. Its protein is CASSPQMMAVNYEQYF.

V and J are TRBV5-4 and TRBJ2-1; D might be TRBD2 (6 bases). From germline, CDR1 is SGHNT and CDR2 YYREEE (reference sequence). CDR3 length equals 13 residues. Trimming took off 8 bases at V and 8 bases at J, with 17 bases between the two ends. In DNA form, the CDR3 reads TGTGCCAGTAGGGACTGGCTTTACGATGAGCAGTTCTTC. Its translation is CASRDWLYDEQFF.